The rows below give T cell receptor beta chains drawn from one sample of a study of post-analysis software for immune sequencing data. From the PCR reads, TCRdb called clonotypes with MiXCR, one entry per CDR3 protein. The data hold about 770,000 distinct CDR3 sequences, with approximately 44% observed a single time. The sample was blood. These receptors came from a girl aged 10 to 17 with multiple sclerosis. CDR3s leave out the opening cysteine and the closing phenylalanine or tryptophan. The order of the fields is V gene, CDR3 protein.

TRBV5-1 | ASSWNSQGGLNSPLH
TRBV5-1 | ASDRGENTGELF
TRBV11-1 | ASSVWGQLADTQY
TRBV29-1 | SVEDHGLETQY
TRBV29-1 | SVVRLAGVGNEQY
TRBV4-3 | ASSLRPGARGVDEQF
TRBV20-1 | SVRLAGTYEQY
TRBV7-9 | ASGLWGSRGHASGANVLT
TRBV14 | ASSQRLGNTGELF
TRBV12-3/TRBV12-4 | ASSNQGNYGYT
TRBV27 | ASSLGGINEKLF
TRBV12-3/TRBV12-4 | ASSQDSLGGYT
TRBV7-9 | ASSRGGLAGKETQY
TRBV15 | ATSRGRQTGLQGDTQY
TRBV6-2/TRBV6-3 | ASSYPLGGSDYEQY
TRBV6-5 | ASSYRTADQPQH
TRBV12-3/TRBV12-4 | ASRPSVSGANVLT